This T cell receptor beta chain was obtained from a study of CD8 T cells in ankylosing spondylitis. Study outcomes and limitations: Significantly higher representation of disease-linked clones was reported for matched ankylosing spondylitis synovial fluid. Typical of ankylosing spondylitis blood, it appeared, was a TCR beta motif of roughly eight highly homologous variants. Some motif variants were previously reported in reactive arthritis synovial fluid and blood.

The CDR3 is 14 amino acids. With V trimmed by 8 bases and J by 4 bases, 5 bases remained unmatched. Quantitative 5'-RACE with molecular barcodes produced the TCR beta libraries. Each CDR3 protein is one row after TCRdb ran MiXCR on the 5' RACE reads. The table shows nearly 250,000 distinct CDR3 sequences, with roughly a third occurring only once. Regarding this clonotype: As yet, its antigen is unknown.

The sequence was collected from a male donor with ankylosing spondylitis or in good health (not recorded which). Specimen: blood, either unsorted or a sorted T cell fraction (not recorded which). The chain recombines TRBV12-3 or TRBV12-4 with TRBJ2-1, with 10 bases aligning to TRBD2. In DNA form, the CDR3 reads TGTGCCAGCGAGTTAGCGGGGGGTTACAATGAGCAGTTCTTC. Encoded protein: CASELAGGYNEQFF.